What follows describes a single T cell receptor beta chain. It lacks a known antigen. No much larger clone exists at a distance of one base, and base qualities are not known. This entry is derived from a study of OX40 agonist ivuxolimab in advanced cancers. Some background on the complete study: Ivuxolimab was an agonistic, fully human IgG2 monoclonal antibody directed against OX40 (CD134), a costimulatory receptor. Intravenous ivuxolimab was administered to patients every 2 weeks at six dose levels: 0.01, 0.1, 0.3, 1.5, 3 and 10 mg/kg. Among the 50 to 55 dose-escalation patients, approximately 20 had hepatocellular carcinoma, around 15 melanoma, 9 renal cell carcinoma and 9 head and neck cancer. A male proportion of 82.7% and a mean age of approximately 58 years, ranging from about 23 to 79, were recorded for the dose-escalation cohort. Patients were allowed to have had prior anti-PD-1, anti-PD-L1 or anti-CTLA-4 therapy, and around 40% of the dose-escalation patients had previously received checkpoint inhibitors. Three dose-escalation patients achieved partial responses, one with hepatocellular carcinoma and two with cutaneous melanoma. Peripheral TCRbeta sequencing was intended to test whether TCR sequence diversity was altered and clonal T-cell expansion was caused by ivuxolimab. The paper describes the monotherapy dose-escalation part (N of about 52 patients) of the phase I trial of ivuxolimab. Points the paper makes about the study in general: The antigen specificity of the peripheral T cells that underwent clonal expansion was not determined. On average, CD8+ T cells showed more expanded clones than CD4+ T cells after ivuxolimab. Low levels of normalized T-cell clonal expansion were also seen in some patients who did not respond. In the 0.1-3.0 mg/kg groups, partial responders were among the patients with the lowest normalized peripheral clonal expansion, particularly in CD8+ T cells. At doses of 0.1 to 3.0 mg/kg, clonal expansion of both CD4+ and CD8+ blood T cells was observed from baseline to week 6.

For sequencing of the TCRbeta CDR3 region, genomic DNA was extracted from the sorted cells. The immunoSEQ Assay was used to sequence the TCRbeta CDR3 regions. Held by TCRdb, this immuneACCESS table contains in-frame sequences only and omits some clones. Under half of the omission traces to an unresolved V gene where checked; the cause of the rest is unknown. The sample table shows some 58,000 clones, and around 85% are seen once. The top ten clonotypes cover about 3.7% of the sample. The CDR3 runs 13 amino acids, cysteine and phenylalanine included. Of the read, only the CDR3 DNA is kept; its 39 bases are in frame from base 1. CDR1 and CDR2, looked up from the germline V gene (reference sequence), are LNHDA and SQIVND. V is cut by 3 bases and J by 9 bases, and the space between the germline ends is 12 bases. The trial excluded patients who had a history of autoimmune disease or were on systemic immunosuppression. Peripheral blood for TCR sequencing was drawn from every dose cohort at baseline, at cycle 4 day 1 and at cycle 7 day 1. Samples were obtained from an open-label, multicenter, first-in-human phase I dose-escalation trial of ivuxolimab. Adults with locally advanced or metastatic head and neck squamous cell, hepatocellular, melanoma or renal cell carcinoma were enrolled in the trial. Before TCR sequencing, CD4+ T cells and CD8+ T cells were sorted from peripheral blood as separate populations.

This chain is built from TRBV19 and TRBJ2-1; the D gene lacks a confident call. The TCR comes from an adult with an advanced solid tumor such as melanoma, head and neck, liver or kidney cancer. This specimen consisted of CD4+ or CD8+ T cells sorted from blood, obtained in a trial of the OX40 agonist ivuxolimab. The DNA sequence reads TGTGCCAGTAGTATCGCTCTTCCACTTGAGCAGTTCTTC. Translation gives CASSIALPLEQFF.